Listed below are T cell receptor beta chains from one sample, sequenced in a study of blood T cell repertoires in COVID-19. The method was immunoSEQ multiplex PCR; TCRdb's version includes in-frame clones alone and lacks a portion of them. This table holds about 250,000 clones, roughly four fifths found once. The sequencing sample was made of peripheral blood. The receptors were gathered from an elderly man with acute or convalescent COVID-19. Each CDR3 is given with its conserved first and last residue. Size is omitted from some rows. Given values are once, few, many or a class for expanded clones.

- TRBV12-3/TRBV12-4 CASSPGTDTQYF
- TRBV28 CASSLRQGPYEQYF
- TRBV19 CASSMRRNTGELFF
- TRBV27 CASSTNRGQYEQYF
- TRBV2 CASGPLRGTNEKLFF
- TRBV5-1 CASSYQGSYGYTF
- TRBV4-2 CASSQDQAEYGYTF
- TRBV27 CASSRSGGRYEQYF
- TRBV23-1 CASSQGGTEVRRNSYEQYF
- TRBV5-1 CASSLMSREPGEQYF
- TRBV6-1 CASSEILANYGYTF
- TRBV11-3 CASSLTSGSSYEQYF
few TRBV4-1 CASSPAGQGNQPQHF
few TRBV19 CASRPGGQGVYNSPLHF
- TRBV19 CASSKSGQVPYSNQPQHF
- TRBV3-1/TRBV3-2 CASSEGGAANTEAFF
- TRBV6-1 CASSDGQVRIYNEQFF
once TRBV4-2 CASSPSGTGRENIQYF